These 2 T cell receptor beta chains came from one sample sequenced in a study of CD8 T cells in ankylosing spondylitis. A single record per CDR3 protein comes from TCRdb applying MiXCR to the 5' RACE reads. This table has some 130,000 distinct CDR3 sequences, just under 7.5% appearing once. The sample comprised blood, either unsorted or a sorted T cell fraction (not recorded which). Every receptor here comes from a female donor with ankylosing spondylitis or in good health (not recorded which).

This clonotype was observed at least ten times. This chain connects TRBV29-1 to TRBJ1-2; D is unresolved. CDR3 length equals 11 residues. V was trimmed by 4 bases and J by 6 bases, leaving 9 bases between them. Germline CDR1 and CDR2: SQVTM and ANQGSEA. CDR3 residues: CSVGGLNGYTF. DNA for the CDR3: TGCAGCGTTGGAGGGCTTAATGGCTACACCTTC.

The V call is TRBV18, the J call TRBJ1-2; 7 nucleotides align to TRBD1. Germline CDR1 KGHSH, CDR2 LQKENI. V lost 6 bases and J lost 2; bases outside the gene matches: 12. The CDR3 runs to 16 residues. The CDR3 sequence: CASSPDREFLNYGYTF. DNA of the CDR3: TGTGCCAGCTCTCCAGACAGGGAGTTCCTGAACTATGGCTACACCTTC.